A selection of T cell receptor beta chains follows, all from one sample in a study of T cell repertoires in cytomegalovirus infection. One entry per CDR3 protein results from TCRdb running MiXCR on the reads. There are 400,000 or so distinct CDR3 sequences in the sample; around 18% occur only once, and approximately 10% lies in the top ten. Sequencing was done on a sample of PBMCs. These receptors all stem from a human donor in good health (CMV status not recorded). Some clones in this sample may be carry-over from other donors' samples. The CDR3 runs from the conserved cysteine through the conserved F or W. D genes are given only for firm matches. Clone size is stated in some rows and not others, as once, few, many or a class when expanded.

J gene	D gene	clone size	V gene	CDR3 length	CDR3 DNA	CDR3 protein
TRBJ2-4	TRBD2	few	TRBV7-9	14	TGTGCCAGCAGTAAGGCGGGAGGGCATGGCATTCAGTACTTC	CASSKAGGHGIQYF
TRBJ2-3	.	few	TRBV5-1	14	TGCGCCAGCAGTAGTGGCTGGAGCACAGATACGCAGTATTTT	CASSSGWSTDTQYF
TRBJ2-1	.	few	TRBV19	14	TGTGCCAGTACCCAGCAGGGGATATACAATGAGCAGTTCTTC	CASTQQGIYNEQFF
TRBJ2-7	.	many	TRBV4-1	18	TGCGCCAGCAGCCAAGCGTTATTCGCCTCAAGGGGACTCTACGAGCAGTACTTC	CASSQALFASRGLYEQYF
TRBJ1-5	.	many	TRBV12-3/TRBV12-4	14	TGTGCCAGCAGTTTGGGACGAACGGATCAGCCCCAGCATTTT	CASSLGRTDQPQHF
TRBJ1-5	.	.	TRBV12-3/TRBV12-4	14	TGTGCCAGCAGACCCGACACCGGCAATCAGCCCCAGCATTTT	CASRPDTGNQPQHF
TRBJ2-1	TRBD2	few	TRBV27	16	TGTGCCAGCAGTTTATTGGCTAGCGGCTCCTACAATGAGCAGTTCTTC	CASSLLASGSYNEQFF
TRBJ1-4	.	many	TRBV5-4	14	TGTGCCAGCAGCTTAGGACAGAATAATGAAAAACTGTTTTTT	CASSLGQNNEKLFF
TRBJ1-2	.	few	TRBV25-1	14	TGTGCCAGCAGTGAATATGTTGGTTGGACATCCCTAACCTTC	CASSEYVGWTSLTF
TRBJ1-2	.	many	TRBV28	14	TGTGCCAGCAGTTTAGCGGAACCTAACTATGGCTACACCTTC	CASSLAEPNYGYTF
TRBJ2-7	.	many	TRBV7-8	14	TGTGCCAGCAGCTTGGGCCAAACTTCTAACGAGCAGTACTTC	CASSLGQTSNEQYF
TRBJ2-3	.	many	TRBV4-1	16	TGCGCCAGCAGCCAAGAGGGCAGATTCTACACAGATACGCAGTATTTT	CASSQEGRFYTDTQYF
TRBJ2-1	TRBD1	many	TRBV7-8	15	TGTGCCAGCAGCTTAACCGGGACAGGGGACAATGAGCAGTTCTTC	CASSLTGTGDNEQFF
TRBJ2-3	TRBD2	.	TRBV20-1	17	TGCAGTGCTAGAGGGTCATCGGGAGGGAGTCGCACAGATACGCAGTATTTT	CSARGSSGGSRTDTQYF
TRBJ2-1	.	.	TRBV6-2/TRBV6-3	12	TGTGCCAGCTCACGAAAAGGGTATGAGCAGTTCTTC	CASSRKGYEQFF
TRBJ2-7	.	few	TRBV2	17	TGTGCCAGCAGTGAACTCGGCAGCACAGCCGGACTCTACGAGCAGTACTTC	CASSELGSTAGLYEQYF
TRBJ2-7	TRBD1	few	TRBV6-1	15	TGTGCCAGCAAAACGGGACAGGGAGGGTCCTACGAGCAGTACTTC	CASKTGQGGSYEQYF
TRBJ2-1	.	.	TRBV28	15	TGTGCCAGCAGTTTCTCCCTCCTAAACTACAATGAGCAGTTCTTC	CASSFSLLNYNEQFF
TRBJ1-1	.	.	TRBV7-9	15	TGTGCCAGCAGCTCGGATACAGGAGTTTTGTTAGAGGATTTCTTT	CASSSDTGVLLEDFF
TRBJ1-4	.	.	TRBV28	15	TGTGCCAGCAGACCTGCGGGGCTAGCTTGGGAAAAACTGTTTTTT	CASRPAGLAWEKLFF
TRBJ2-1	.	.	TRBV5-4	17	TGTGCCAGCAGCTTGGATCCCAGGGGAATTCACGACAATGAGCAGTTCTTC	CASSLDPRGIHDNEQFF
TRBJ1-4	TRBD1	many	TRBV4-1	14	TGTGCCAGCAGCCCCCAGGGGGCGGGGGAAAAACTGTTTTTT	CASSPQGAGEKLFF
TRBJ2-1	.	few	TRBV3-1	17	TGTGCCAGCAGCCAAGAAGGCAGGGCGCACTCCTACAATGAGCAGTTCTTC	CASSQEGRAHSYNEQFF
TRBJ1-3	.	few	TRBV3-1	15	TGTGCCAGCAGCCAAGTAGAGAGCTCCCCGAACACCATATATTTT	CASSQVESSPNTIYF
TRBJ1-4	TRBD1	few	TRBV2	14	TGTGCCAGCAGTCCAGGGACAGCCTATGAAAAACTGTTTTTT	CASSPGTAYEKLFF
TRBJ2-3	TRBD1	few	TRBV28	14	TGTGCCAGCAGCGGGCTAACAGGGGCAGATACGCAGTATTTT	CASSGLTGADTQYF
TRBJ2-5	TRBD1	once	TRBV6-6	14	TGTGCCAGCACCCTACAGGGGTCGCAAGAGACCCAGTACTTC	CASTLQGSQETQYF
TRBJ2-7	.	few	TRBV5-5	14	TGTGCCAGCAGCTTGATGGGGGCGGCCTACGAGCAGTACTTC	CASSLMGAAYEQYF
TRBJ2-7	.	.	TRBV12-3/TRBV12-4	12	TGTGCCAGCGGGCGCGTCATAGAACCTATATACTTC	CASGRVIEPIYF
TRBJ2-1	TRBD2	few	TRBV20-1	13	TGCAGTGCTAGTAGCGGGACCCTCAATGAGCAGTTCTTC	CSASSGTLNEQFF
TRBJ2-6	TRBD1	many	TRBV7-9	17	TGTGCCAGCTTTTTCCCGGGACAGCTCTCTGGGGCCAACGTCCTGACTTTC	CASFFPGQLSGANVLTF
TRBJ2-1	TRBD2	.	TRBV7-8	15	TGTGCCAGCAGTCTAGCGGGTTCGGGTTACAATGAGCAGTTCTTC	CASSLAGSGYNEQFF
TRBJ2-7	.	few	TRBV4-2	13	TGTGCCAGCAGCCAAGACTACTCCTACGAGCAGTACTTC	CASSQDYSYEQYF
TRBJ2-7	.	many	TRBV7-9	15	TGTGCCAGCAGCCAGGGTAGCGGAGGCAGGGACGAGCAGTACTTC	CASSQGSGGRDEQYF
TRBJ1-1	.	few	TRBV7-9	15	TGTGCCAGCAGCTTAGCGTACAGGGAGAACACTGAAGCTTTCTTT	CASSLAYRENTEAFF
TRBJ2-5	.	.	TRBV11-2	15	TGTGCCAGCAGCTTTCCAATACCAGGAGGGGAGACCCAGTACTTC	CASSFPIPGGETQYF
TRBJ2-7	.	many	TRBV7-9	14	TGTGCCAGCAGCTTAGGACAAGGATTCTACGAGCAGTACTTC	CASSLGQGFYEQYF
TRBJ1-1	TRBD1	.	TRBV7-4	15	TGTGCCAGCAGCCTAGGACAGGGAGTTGGGACTGAAGCTTTCTTT	CASSLGQGVGTEAFF
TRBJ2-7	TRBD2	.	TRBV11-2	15	TGTGCCAGCAGCCATATCGCGGGAGGTGAGGGCGAGCAGTACTTC	CASSHIAGGEGEQYF
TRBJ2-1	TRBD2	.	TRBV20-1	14	TGCAGTGCTAGAGTAGCGGGAGAGGGCAATGAGCAGTTCTTC	CSARVAGEGNEQFF
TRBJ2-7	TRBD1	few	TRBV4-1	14	TGCGCCAGCAGCCTGGACCGGACAGGCTACGAGCAGTACTTC	CASSLDRTGYEQYF
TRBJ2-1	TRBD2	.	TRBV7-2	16	TGTGCCAGCAGCACAGGAGTACTAGCGGGGGGGTATGAGCAGTTCTTC	CASSTGVLAGGYEQFF